Presented here are 6 T cell receptor beta chains from one specimen sequenced in a study of blood T cell repertoires in COVID-19. Profiling relied on immunoSEQ multiplex PCR, and the TCRdb table lists in-frame clones only, not all of them. Here the sample spans 250,000 to 350,000 clones, nearly 90% being singletons. Sequenced: PBMCs or T cells enriched from blood (not recorded which). These receptors were taken from a woman aged 25 to 39 who had recovered from COVID-19.

The rearrangement uses TRBV27 and TRBJ2-5; 10 bases agree with TRBD1. The ends lost 5 bases at V and 4 bases at J; junction bases unmatched: 13. Germline CDR1 is MNHEY and CDR2 is SMNVEV (reference sequence). This CDR3 spans 17 amino acids. The CDR3 protein is CASSRARTGGFGETQYF. The CDR3 nucleotides read TGTGCCAGCAGTAGAGCAAGGACAGGGGGGTTCGGAGAGACCCAGTACTTC.

V gene TRBV9 combines with J gene TRBJ1-4, with D tentatively TRBD1 (6 bases). Germline V CDR1 and CDR2: SGDLS, YYNGEE. This CDR3 region has 14 residues. Trimming stripped 3 bases from V and 7 bases from J, with 13 bases between. The DNA of the CDR3 is TGTGCCAGCAGCGGCAGACAGGTTGGTGAAAAACTGTTTTTT. Translating it yields CASSGRQVGEKLFF. The variable domain in full, completed from reference TRBV9 and TRBJ1-4, reads DSGVTQTPKHLITATGQRVTLRCSPRSGDLSVYWYQQSLDQGLQFLIQYYNGEERAKGNILERFSAQQFPDLHSELNLSSLELGDSALYFCASSGRQVGEKLFFGSGTQLSVL.

The gene calls are TRBV30 and TRBJ1-2; 11 bases align to TRBD1. This CDR3 has 14 residues. Germline assignment: CDR1 GTSNPN and CDR2 SVGIG (reference sequence). Trimming at V came to 1 base and at J to 8 bases, leaving 6 bases not matched to a gene. The CDR3 loop is CAWSAGQGVGGYTF. The CDR3 nucleotides read TGTGCCTGGAGTGCGGGACAGGGGGTAGGGGGCTACACCTTC.

The genes are TRBV7-8 and TRBJ2-2; 11 nucleotides match TRBD1. With 5 bases clipped from V and 5 bases from J, the junction kept 4 bases outside the gene matches. Germline V gives CDR1 SGHVS, CDR2 FQNEAQ. The CDR3 has 15 residues. The chain's CDR3 is CASSPGQGVTGELFF. In DNA form, the CDR3 reads TGTGCCAGCAGCCCGGGACAGGGGGTGACCGGGGAGCTGTTTTTT.

V usage is TRBV12-3 or TRBV12-4 and J usage is TRBJ1-1; D possibly corresponds to TRBD1 (6 bases). The CDR3 runs 12 residues. The germline V and J ends were trimmed by 6 bases and 8 bases, with 13 bases remaining between them. The CDR3 reads CASSQGGAEAFF. For the CDR3, the DNA is TGTGCCAGCAGCCAAGGGGGGGCAGAAGCTTTCTTT.

In this sample, this clone turned up a few times. The chain employs TRBV14 and TRBJ1-6; 7 bases agree with TRBD1. Per the germline V gene, CDR1 is SGHDN and CDR2 is FVKESK. The trim removed 5 bases at V and 7 bases at J, leaving 8 bases unmatched. The CDR3 extends over 15 amino acids. CDR3 coding DNA: TGTGCCAGCAGCAATAAGGGACAGCTGAATTCACCCCTCCACTTT. The encoded protein is CASSNKGQLNSPLHF.